Shown below are 9 T cell receptor beta chains from a single sample sequenced in a study of blood T cell repertoires in COVID-19. TCRdb's copy holds only in-frame clones and misses some; the assay was immunoSEQ multiplex PCR. The sample records about 310,000 clones, 87% being singletons. Sequencing was done on a sample of peripheral blood. The receptors stem from a man aged 50-59 years with active or convalescent COVID-19.

The gene calls are TRBV7-9 and TRBJ2-7; TRBD1 agrees at 8 bases. The V gene's germline CDR1 is SEHNR and CDR2 FQNEAQ (reference sequence). The CDR3 extends over 14 amino acids. V dropped 2 bases and J dropped 5; count of bases not matched to a gene: 5. The CDR3 loop is CASSLREQGDEQYF. CDR3 coding DNA: TGTGCCAGCAGCTTAAGGGAACAGGGGGACGAGCAGTACTTC. Complete variable domain (other parts from reference TRBV7-9 and TRBJ2-7): DTGVSQNPRHKITKRGQNVTFRCDPISEHNRLYWYRQTLGQGPEFLTYFQNEAQLEKSRLLSDRFSAERPKGSFSTLEIQRTEQGDSAMYLCASSLREQGDEQYFGPGTRLTVT.

In this sample, this clone turned up once. The CDR3 DNA sequence: TGCGCCAGCAGCCCCCAAGGGCCCGGACAGGGGAAGATCAGCTATGGCTACACCTTC. Its translation is CASSPQGPGQGKISYGYTF. The chain carries TRBV5-1 and TRBJ1-2; 9 nucleotides align to TRBD1. The CDR3 contains 19 residues. V was pared by 4 bases and J by 4 bases, with 20 bases of the junction left unmatched. Per germline, CDR1 SGHRS and CDR2 YFSETQ.

A remark on this clone: The sample contains more than one DNA sequence encoding this CDR3. CDR3 sequence (DNA): TGTGCCAGCAGTTTAGGGCAGCCCTATGGCTACACCTTC. Its protein product is CASSLGQPYGYTF. The gene calls are TRBV28 and TRBJ1-2; unclear D gene. The V end was cut by 2 bases, the J end by 4 bases, with 8 bases between. The CDR3 contains 13 residues. Germline-derived CDR1 and CDR2 are MDHEN and SYDVKM.

The chain couples TRBV29-1 to TRBJ2-5; 8 bases agree with TRBD1. Germline V gene lookup returns CDR1 SQVTM and CDR2 ANQGSEA. V lost 3 bases and J lost 2; bases outside the gene matches: 2. This CDR3 is 13 amino acids long. As DNA, the CDR3 is TGCAGCGTTGAGACAGGGGCTCAAGAGACCCAGTACTTC. This sequence encodes CSVETGAQETQYF.

In the case of this clone: This sample also contains other DNA sequences that code for the same CDR3. V and J are TRBV5-1 and TRBJ1-3; D is unclear. Germline V gene lookup returns CDR1 SGHRS and CDR2 YFSETQ. The length of the CDR3 is 14 residues. Trimming took 2 bases from V and 0 from J, leaving 6 bases between them. CDR3 DNA: TGCGCCAGCAGCTTAGACACCTCTGGAAACACCATATATTTT. It codes for CASSLDTSGNTIYF. The full variable domain, rest sourced from reference TRBV5-1 and TRBJ1-3, is KAGVTQTPRYLIKTRGQQVTLSCSPISGHRSVSWYQQTPGQGLQFLFEYFSETQRNKGNFPGRFSGRQFSNSRSEMNVSTLELGDSALYLCASSLDTSGNTIYFGEGSWLTVV.

The V call is TRBV2, the J call TRBJ2-1, with 9 nucleotides matching TRBD1. Germline CDR1 SNHLY, CDR2 FYNNEI. This CDR3 contains 14 residues. The trim removed 7 bases at V and 4 bases at J, leaving 5 bases unmatched. CDR3 in amino acids: CASKRDRAYNEQFF. The CDR3 DNA reads as TGTGCCAGCAAAAGGGACAGGGCGTACAATGAGCAGTTCTTC.

The genes are TRBV6-6 and TRBJ1-1; possible D gene TRBD1, 5 bases. CDR1 MNHNY and CDR2 SVGAGI come from the germline V gene (reference sequence). Trimming shortened V by 5 bases and J by 4 bases, and 14 bases separated the two germline ends. This CDR3 spans 14 amino acids. The CDR3 protein is CASSKQVPSTEAFF. CDR3 nucleotides: TGTGCCAGCAGTAAACAGGTCCCGAGCACTGAAGCTTTCTTT.

The chain recombines TRBV15 with TRBJ1-2, with unresolved D. Trimming cost V 3 bases and J 8 bases, with 16 bases left between them. Germline CDR1 LNHNV, CDR2 YYDKDF (reference sequence). The CDR3 is 14 amino acids. The CDR3 coding sequence is TGTGCCACCAGCAGTGCGCTCGGTCTGCGAGGCTACACCTTC. Translation: CATSSALGLRGYTF.

The V call is TRBV7-2, the J call TRBJ1-5, with 7 nucleotides matching TRBD1. V was pared by 1 base and J by 7 bases, with 4 bases of the junction left unmatched. Germline V gene lookup returns CDR1 SGHTA and CDR2 FQGNSA. The CDR3 spans 14 residues. CDR3 DNA: TGTGCCAGCAGCTTAGAGACAGGGAGGCAGCCCCAGCATTTT. As protein: CASSLETGRQPQHF. The variable domain in full, completed from reference TRBV7-2 and TRBJ1-5, reads GAGVSQSPSNKVTEKGKDVELRCDPISGHTALYWYRQSLGQGLEFLIYFQGNSAPDKSGLPSDRFSAERTGGSVSTLTIQRTQQEDSAVYLCASSLETGRQPQHFGDGTRLSIL.